This T cell receptor (beta chain) was recovered during a study of long-term antiretroviral therapy in people with HIV. Study results and caveats: When set beside controls, HIV repertoires had CDR3 length ranges that were narrower. Before ART, certain clones expanded, and these dominated the repertoire at all time points. Patients on ART gained diversity, which nonetheless stayed below transplant donor controls.

Only United States sites treated participants with HIV. CDR1 is MNHEY, CDR2 SMNVEV, per germline (reference sequence). The V segment lost 3 bases and the J segment 0 bases; nucleotides outside the gene matches: 2. The CDR3 spans 16 residues. A remark on this clone: As yet, its antigen is unknown.

Sequencing relied on immunoSEQ assay v3.0, run at survey level. Here immunoSEQ multiplex PCR was the method, and the copy in TCRdb shows in-frame clones only, minus some. The sample comprises fewer than 25,000 clones, about four fifths of which are singletons, and around 5.4% rests with the top ten. This receptor was identified in a man in his thirties or forties with HIV. The chain has TRBV27 and TRBJ2-6; 7 bases agree with TRBD1. The specimen was unsorted PBMCs, collected 4.4 years after starting antiretroviral therapy. The DNA for the CDR3 is TGTGCCAGCAGTTTTACAGGGGACTCTGGGGCCAACGTCCTGACTTTC. This codes for CASSFTGDSGANVLTF.